One and the same sample provided the 9 T cell receptor beta chains below, sequenced in a study of OX40 agonist ivuxolimab in advanced cancers. Sequenced by immunoSEQ multiplex PCR; TCRdb stores in-frame clones only, minus some. Among under 25,000 clones listed, 60% to 85% were seen once. Here the sequenced sample was CD4+ or CD8+ T cells sorted from blood, taken in a trial of the OX40 agonist ivuxolimab. The receptors stem from an adult with an advanced solid tumor such as melanoma, head and neck, liver or kidney cancer.

This chain links TRBV7-9 with TRBJ2-5, with TRBD1 matching 8 bases. Germline V CDR1 and CDR2: SEHNR, FQNEAQ (reference sequence). V was clipped by 3 bases and J by 2 bases; unmatched bases: 2. The CDR3 is made up of 14 amino acids. The DNA of the CDR3 is TGTGCCAGCAGCTTTTACAGGGGGCAAGAGACCCAGTACTTC. It is translated as CASSFYRGQETQYF. Complete variable domain (other parts from reference TRBV7-9 and TRBJ2-5): DTGVSQNPRHKITKRGQNVTFRCDPISEHNRLYWYRQTLGQGPEFLTYFQNEAQLEKSRLLSDRFSAERPKGSFSTLEIQRTEQGDSAMYLCASSFYRGQETQYFGPGTRLLVL.

The V and J genes are TRBV7-2 and TRBJ2-7; 13 positions match TRBD2. The V gene end was trimmed by 3 bases and the J gene end by 6 bases; junction bases not matched to a gene: 11. This CDR3 has 17 amino acids. CDR1 and CDR2 (germline): SGHTA, FQGNSA. CDR3 amino acids: CASSFSVGTSGVGEQYF. CDR3 coding DNA: TGTGCCAGCAGCTTCTCCGTAGGGACTAGCGGGGTCGGCGAGCAGTACTTC.

The chain couples TRBV5-4 to TRBJ1-5; D remains ambiguous. This CDR3 has 14 residues. The germline V gene encodes CDR1 SGHNT and CDR2 YYREEE (reference sequence). The V gene lost 0 bases and the J gene lost 2 bases, with 6 bases spanning the gap. This CDR3 is CASSLAGGNQPQHF. CDR3 nucleotides: TGTGCCAGCAGCTTGGCTGGGGGCAATCAGCCCCAGCATTTT.

The V call is TRBV13, the J call TRBJ1-2; D uncertain. The ends were cut back, 2 bases at V and 8 bases at J, with 6 bases in the middle. CDR1 and CDR2 from the germline V gene are PRHDT and FYEKMQ (reference sequence). This CDR3 spans 11 amino acids. The CDR3 region is CASSLMRGYTF. CDR3 nucleotides: TGTGCCAGCAGCTTAATGAGGGGCTACACCTTC.

The genes are TRBV6-5 and TRBJ2-7; no clear D gene. The germline CDR1 and CDR2 sequences are MNHEY and SVGAGI. This CDR3 comprises 12 residues. V gave up 2 bases and J gave up 4 bases, with 6 bases separating them. CDR3 sequence (DNA): TGTGCCAGCAGTTACCTATTGTACGAGCAGTACTTC. It is translated as CASSYLLYEQYF.

The table lists this clone with a count of one. The chain couples TRBV29-1 to TRBJ2-7; 8 bases are a match to TRBD1. Germline V gene lookup returns CDR1 SQVTM and CDR2 ANQGSEA. The CDR3 covers 11 residues. Trimming took 6 bases from V and 3 from J; bases not matched to a gene: 1. The chain's CDR3 is CSVGTGYEQYF. As DNA, the CDR3 is TGCAGCGTCGGGACAGGCTACGAGCAGTACTTC.

The sample holds one count of this clone. V usage is TRBV5-4 and J usage is TRBJ1-3; D is perhaps TRBD1 (6 bases). The V and J ends lost 3 bases and 4 bases respectively, with 17 bases between them. The CDR3 consists of 16 residues. Per germline, CDR1 SGHNT and CDR2 YYREEE (reference sequence). The CDR3 nucleotides read TGTGCCAGCAGCTCCAGTGGCAGGGGAGCGGGAAACACCATATATTTT. It yields the protein CASSSSGRGAGNTIYF.

The rearrangement joins TRBV4-2 to TRBJ2-7, with 8 positions matching TRBD1. Trimming at V came to 0 bases and at J to 4 bases, leaving 5 bases not matched to a gene. CDR3 length: 15 residues. The V gene's germline CDR1 is LGHNA and CDR2 YNFKEQ. The CDR3, as DNA: TGTGCCAGCAGCCAAGATGAACAGGGGGTTTACGAGCAGTACTTC. It translates to CASSQDEQGVYEQYF.

The CDR3 bases are TGTGCCAGCACAAGAAGCGGGGGGGAATGGGAGCAGTACTTC. This encodes CASTRSGGEWEQYF. The gene calls are TRBV2 and TRBJ2-7; TRBD2 aligns across 10 bases. This CDR3 is 14 amino acids long. From germline, CDR1 is SNHLY and CDR2 FYNNEI. V was pared by 7 bases and J by 7 bases, with 10 bases of the junction left unmatched.